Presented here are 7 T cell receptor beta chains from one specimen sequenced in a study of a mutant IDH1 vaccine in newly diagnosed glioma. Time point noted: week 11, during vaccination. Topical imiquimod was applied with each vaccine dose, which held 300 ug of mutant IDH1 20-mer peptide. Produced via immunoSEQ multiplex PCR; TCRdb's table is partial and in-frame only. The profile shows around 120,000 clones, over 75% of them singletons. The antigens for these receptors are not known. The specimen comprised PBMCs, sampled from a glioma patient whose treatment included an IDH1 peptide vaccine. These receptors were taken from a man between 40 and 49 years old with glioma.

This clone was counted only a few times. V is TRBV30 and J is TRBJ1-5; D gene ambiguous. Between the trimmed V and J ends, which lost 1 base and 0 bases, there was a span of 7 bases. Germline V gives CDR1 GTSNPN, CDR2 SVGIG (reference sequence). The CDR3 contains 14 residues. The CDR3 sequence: CAWSEGFSNQPQHF. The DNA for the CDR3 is TGTGCCTGGAGTGAGGGATTTAGCAATCAGCCCCAGCATTTT. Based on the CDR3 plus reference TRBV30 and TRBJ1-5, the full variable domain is SQTIHQWPATLVQPVGSPLSLECTVEGTSNPNLYWYRQAAGRGLQLLFYSVGIGQISSEVPQNLSASRPQDRQFILSSKKLLLSDSGFYLCAWSEGFSNQPQHFGDGTRLSIL.

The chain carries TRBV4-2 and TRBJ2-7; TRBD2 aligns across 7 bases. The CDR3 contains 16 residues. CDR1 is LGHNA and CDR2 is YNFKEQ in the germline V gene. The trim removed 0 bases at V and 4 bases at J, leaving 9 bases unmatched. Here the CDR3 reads CASSQDGGEGLYEQYF. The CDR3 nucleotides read TGTGCCAGCAGCCAAGATGGGGGGGAGGGTCTGTACGAGCAGTACTTC.

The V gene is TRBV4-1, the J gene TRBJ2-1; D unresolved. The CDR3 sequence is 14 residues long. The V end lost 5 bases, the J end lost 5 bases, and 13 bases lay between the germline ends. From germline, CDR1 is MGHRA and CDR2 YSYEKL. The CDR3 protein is CASSWGGSNNEQFF. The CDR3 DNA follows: TGCGCCAGCAGCTGGGGTGGCTCTAACAATGAGCAGTTCTTC.

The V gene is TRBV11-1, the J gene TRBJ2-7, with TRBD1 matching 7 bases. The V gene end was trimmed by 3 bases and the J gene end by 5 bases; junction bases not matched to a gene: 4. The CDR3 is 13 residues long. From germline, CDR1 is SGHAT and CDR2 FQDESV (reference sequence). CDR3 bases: TGTGCCAGCAGCTTCCCACAGGGGAACGAGCAGTACTTC. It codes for CASSFPQGNEQYF.

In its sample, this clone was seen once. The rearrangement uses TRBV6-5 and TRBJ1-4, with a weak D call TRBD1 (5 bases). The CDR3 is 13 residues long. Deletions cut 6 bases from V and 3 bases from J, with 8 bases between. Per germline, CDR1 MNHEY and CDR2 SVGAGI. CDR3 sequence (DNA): TGTGCCAGCAGCGGGACTGCTAATGAAAAACTGTTTTTT. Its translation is CASSGTANEKLFF.

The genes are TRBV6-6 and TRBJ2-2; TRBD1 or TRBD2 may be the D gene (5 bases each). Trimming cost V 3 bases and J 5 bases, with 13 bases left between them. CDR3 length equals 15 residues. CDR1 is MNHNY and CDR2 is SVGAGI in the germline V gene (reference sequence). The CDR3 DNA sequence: TGTGCCAGCAGTTATTTAACCTGGGGGACCGGGGAGCTGTTTTTT. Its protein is CASSYLTWGTGELFF.

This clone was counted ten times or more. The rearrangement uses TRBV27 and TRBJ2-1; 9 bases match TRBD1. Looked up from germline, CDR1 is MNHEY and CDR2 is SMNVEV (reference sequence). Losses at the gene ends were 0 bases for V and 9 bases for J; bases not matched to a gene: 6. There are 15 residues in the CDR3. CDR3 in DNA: TGTGCCAGCAGTTTATCCCGGACAGGGGACGGTGAGCAGTTCTTC. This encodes CASSLSRTGDGEQFF.